This T cell receptor (beta chain) was retrieved from a study of T-cell reconstitution after alpha-beta-depleted transplantation in children (dated by TCRdb to about 2016). Background for the entire study: Using TCR repertoire profiling, the study followed T-cell immune reconstitution in a quantitative way in children after TCRalphabeta/CD19-depleted allogeneic hematopoietic cell transplantation.

The treatment or condition label corresponds to: allogeneic hematopoietic cell transplantation with graft depleted of TCRalphabeta T cells and CD19 B cells. The children who served as transplant recipients had been given grafts of TCRalphabeta/CD19-depleted allogeneic hematopoietic cells. This clonotype was counted at least ten times. No antigen is known for it. No base quality values were provided; no much bigger clone lies one nucleotide off. General conclusions and limits of the study: In some patients, the high TCRbeta diversity seen at day 60 was put down to recipient T cells and intrathymic progenitors that had survived conditioning. Apparently early alphabetaT-cell count recovery about two months after transplant reportedly relied on only several hundred rapidly expanded clones derived from non-depleted graft cells. Hyperexpanded clone frequencies declined over subsequent months; after one year, T-cell counts and TCRbeta diversity were mostly attributed to newly produced T cells.

Receptor libraries were prepared by PCR. Sequenced on an Illumina HiSeq 2500. Molecular barcoding was employed in the preparation of TCR libraries, with unique molecular identifiers being used to normalize TCRbeta repertoire quantification. Starting from the raw public reads, TCRdb applied fastp trimming at Q25, assembled clones with MiXCR and retained in-frame beta chains. Duplicate CDR3 protein sequences are folded into a single record with the most common DNA and genes. In all, the sample holds 250,000 to 300,000 distinct CDR3 sequences, and roughly a tenth of those were seen once. Less than 9% of the sample is in the top ten clones. V was cut back by 1 base and J by 3 bases, leaving a gap of 12 bases between them. Including the terminal cysteine and phenylalanine, the CDR3 comprises 15 residues. Left in the record is the CDR3 DNA by itself, 45 bases read in frame from the first base. CDR1 and CDR2 are read off the germline V gene as SGHTA and FQGNSA.

The sample was PBMCs, taken before TCRalphabeta/CD19-depleted stem cell transplant. The sequence joins TRBV7-2 to TRBJ2-5, with TRBD1 tentatively as D gene (6 bases match). This receptor was obtained from a boy younger than two with acute myeloid leukemia, due to receive a stem cell transplant. The DNA sequence is given as TGTGCCAGCAGCTTAGTACAGGGAAGCAAAGAGACCCAGTACTTC. This yields the protein CASSLVQGSKETQYF.